A selection of T cell receptor beta chains follows, all from one sample in a study of blood T cell repertoires in COVID-19. TCRdb's table, derived via immunoSEQ multiplex PCR, lists solely in-frame clones and lacks some. This table holds about 240,000 clones, approximately 86% found once. The sequencing sample was made of peripheral blood. The source is a woman aged 25 to 45 who had recovered from COVID-19. Each CDR3 is given with its conserved first and last residue. D genes are given only for firm matches. Only part of the rows carry a size: once, few, many, or a class if the clone is expanded.

NA	once	TRBV6-2/TRBV6-3	TRBJ1-1	CASSYSRNSRGAEFRTEAFF	TGTGCCAGCAGTTACTCGAGGAATAGTCGGGGGGCTGAGTTTCGGACTGAAGCTTTCTTT
NA	few	TRBV3-1/TRBV3-2	TRBJ1-6	CASSQGGRGTPLHF	TGTGCCAGCAGCCAAGGGGGAAGGGGGACACCCCTCCACTTT
NA	NA	TRBV9	TRBJ2-2	CASSVVLGGELFF	TGTGCCAGCAGCGTAGTTCTCGGGGGGGAGCTGTTTTTT
NA	NA	TRBV5-1	TRBJ2-3	CASSGGVVISDTQYF	TGCGCCAGCAGCGGAGGGGTAGTCATTTCAGATACGCAGTATTTT
NA	NA	TRBV28	TRBJ2-7	CASGEGAYEQYF	TGTGCCAGCGGGGAGGGGGCCTACGAGCAGTACTTC
TRBD1	NA	TRBV9	TRBJ1-1	CASSVVQGTTEAFF	TGTGCCAGCAGCGTAGTACAGGGGACCACTGAAGCTTTCTTT
TRBD1	NA	TRBV13	TRBJ2-1	CASSSQGASYNEQFF	TGTGCCAGCAGCTCACAGGGGGCGTCCTACAATGAGCAGTTCTTC
TRBD1	NA	TRBV6-2/TRBV6-3	TRBJ1-6	CASSLGQSYNSPLHF	TGTGCCAGCAGCCTGGGACAGTCCTATAATTCACCCCTCCACTTT
NA	NA	TRBV19	TRBJ2-7	CASSMGRAYEQYF	TGTGCCAGTAGTATGGGCAGAGCCTACGAGCAGTACTTC
NA	few	TRBV10-3	TRBJ2-3	CAIRIGVGPTTDTQYF	TGTGCCATCAGGATCGGGGTAGGGCCCACCACAGATACGCAGTATTTT
NA	NA	TRBV7-3	TRBJ2-5	CASSQGQLETQYF	TGTGCCAGCAGCCAAGGACAGTTAGAGACCCAGTACTTC
TRBD1	NA	TRBV19	TRBJ1-1	CASSIATGLTEAFF	TGTGCCAGTAGTATCGCGACAGGGTTAACTGAAGCTTTCTTT
TRBD2	NA	TRBV13	TRBJ2-3	CASSLAGGTDTQYF	TGTGCCAGCAGCTTGGCGGGGGGCACAGATACGCAGTATTTT
TRBD1	NA	TRBV4-2	TRBJ1-3	CASSPGTGFSSGNTIYF	TGTGCCAGCAGCCCCGGGACAGGGTTTAGTTCTGGAAACACCATATATTTT
NA	once	TRBV4-3	TRBJ1-4	CASSQDRVEKLFF	TGCGCCAGCAGCCAAGATCGGGTGGAAAAACTGTTTTTT
TRBD1	NA	TRBV7-9	TRBJ2-5	CASSLGPRQGLQETQYF	TGTGCCAGCAGCTTAGGTCCGAGACAGGGGTTACAAGAGACCCAGTACTTC
NA	NA	TRBV9	TRBJ1-3	CASSPGGSGNTIYF	TGTGCCAGCAGCCCAGGAGGGTCCGGAAACACCATATATTTT
TRBD1	NA	TRBV30	TRBJ1-5	CAWSAWDSSNQPQHF	TGTGCCTGGAGCGCCTGGGACAGCAGCAATCAGCCCCAGCATTTT
TRBD1	few	TRBV11-2	TRBJ1-6	CASSSLSGDRGSPLHF	TGTGCCAGCAGCTCCCTATCCGGGGACAGGGGTTCACCCCTCCACTTT
NA	NA	TRBV9	TRBJ1-6	CASSVAPGVYNSPLHF	TGTGCCAGCAGCGTAGCGCCGGGGGTCTATAATTCACCCCTCCACTTT
NA	once	TRBV29-1	TRBJ1-1	CSVEARENTEAFF	TGCAGCGTTGAAGCCAGGGAGAACACTGAAGCTTTCTTT
NA	NA	TRBV7-3	TRBJ2-2	CASSFSTGTGELFF	TGTGCCAGCAGCTTCTCTACGGGCACCGGGGAGCTGTTTTTT